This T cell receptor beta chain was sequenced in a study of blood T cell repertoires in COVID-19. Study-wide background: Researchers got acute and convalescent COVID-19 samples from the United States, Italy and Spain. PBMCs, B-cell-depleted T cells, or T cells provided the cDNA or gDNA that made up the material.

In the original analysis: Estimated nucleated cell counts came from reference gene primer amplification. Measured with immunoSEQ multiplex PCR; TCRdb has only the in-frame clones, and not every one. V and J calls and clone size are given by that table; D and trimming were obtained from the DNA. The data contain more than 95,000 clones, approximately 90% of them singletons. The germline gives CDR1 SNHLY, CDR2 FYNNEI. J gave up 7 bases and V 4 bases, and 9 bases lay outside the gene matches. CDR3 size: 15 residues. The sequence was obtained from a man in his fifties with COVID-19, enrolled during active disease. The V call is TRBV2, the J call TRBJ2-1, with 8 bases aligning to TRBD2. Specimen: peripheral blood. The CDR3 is CASSGSLAGFNEQFF. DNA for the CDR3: TGTGCCAGCAGTGGTAGCCTAGCGGGTTTTAATGAGCAGTTCTTC.